The clone carrying this T cell receptor beta chain was counted only a few times. Its matching antigen is unknown. With listed TCR primers and previously described methods, bulk TCR libraries were prepared. MiXCR, run by TCRdb on the PCR reads, gives a single entry per CDR3 protein. The sample lists a few hundred thousand distinct CDR3 sequences; roughly 24% were seen once. Germline V CDR1 and CDR2: MGHRA, YSYEKL. The CDR3 extends over 16 amino acids. Trimming took 0 bases from V and 0 from J, leaving 12 bases between them. Sorted inputs of about 19,000 to 1,100,000 cells, with 10%, 30% or 50% RNA, yielded naive CD8 libraries. Sorting was used to obtain naive CD8 T cells (CD8+CD4-CCR7+CD45RA+). This sample stems from a study of molecular identifiers for immune sequencing clone quantification. Overall study findings and caveats: Detection of one spiked Jurkat cell's TCR RNA reportedly worked in 980,000 or so naive cells.

Source material: naive CD8+ T cells from blood, with Jurkat cell RNA spiked in. Subset given: FACS-sorted CD8+CD4-CCR7+CD45RA+ naive T cells. The sequence derives from a human donor in good health. Some libraries in this study had Jurkat cell RNA spiked in. The V call is TRBV4-1, the J call TRBJ2-7; D unclear. The CDR3 spells CASSQEPPPSSYEQYF. CDR3 sequence (DNA): TGCGCCAGCAGCCAAGAACCCCCCCCCAGCTCCTACGAGCAGTACTTC.